This entry is about one T cell receptor (beta chain). As processed by the authors: Reference gene primer amplification yielded estimated nucleated cell counts. Assay: immunoSEQ multiplex PCR; the TCRdb copy retains only in-frame clones and omits some. The V and J calls and clone size are taken from that table; D and trimming were inferred from the DNA. The sample contains about 190,000 clones, roughly four fifths of which appear only once. The germline V gene encodes CDR1 MNHEY and CDR2 SMNVEV (reference sequence). Trimming cost V 4 bases and J 3 bases, with 15 bases left between them. The CDR3 covers 15 residues. This specimen comes from a study of blood T cell repertoires in COVID-19. Study background: Samples taken during acute and convalescent COVID-19 were collected in the United States, Italy and Spain. In each case, the material was cDNA or gDNA derived from T cells, B-cell-depleted T cells, or PBMCs.

V is TRBV27 and J is TRBJ2-5, with D possibly being TRBD1 (5 bases). The sequence came from a middle-aged woman with acute or convalescent COVID-19. The sequenced sample was peripheral blood. In DNA, the CDR3 is TGTGCCAGCAGTTCGATTCTCTCCAGGGAAGAGACCCAGTACTTC. Translation gives CASSSILSREETQYF.